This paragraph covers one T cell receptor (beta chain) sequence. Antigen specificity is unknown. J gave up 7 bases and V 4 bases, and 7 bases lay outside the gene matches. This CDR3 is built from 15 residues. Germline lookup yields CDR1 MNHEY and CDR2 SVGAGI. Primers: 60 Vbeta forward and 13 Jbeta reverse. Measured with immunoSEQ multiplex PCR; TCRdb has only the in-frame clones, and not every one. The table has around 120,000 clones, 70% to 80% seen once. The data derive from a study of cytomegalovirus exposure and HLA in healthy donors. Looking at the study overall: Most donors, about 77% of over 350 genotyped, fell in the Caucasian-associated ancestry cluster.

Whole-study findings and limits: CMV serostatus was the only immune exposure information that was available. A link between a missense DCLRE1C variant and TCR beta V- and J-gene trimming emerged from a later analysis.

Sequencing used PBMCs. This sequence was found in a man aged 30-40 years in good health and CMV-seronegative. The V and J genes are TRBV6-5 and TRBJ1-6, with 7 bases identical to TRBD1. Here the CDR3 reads CASSSPTGKNSPLHF. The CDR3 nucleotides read TGTGCCAGCAGTTCCCCGACAGGGAAGAATTCACCCCTCCACTTT.